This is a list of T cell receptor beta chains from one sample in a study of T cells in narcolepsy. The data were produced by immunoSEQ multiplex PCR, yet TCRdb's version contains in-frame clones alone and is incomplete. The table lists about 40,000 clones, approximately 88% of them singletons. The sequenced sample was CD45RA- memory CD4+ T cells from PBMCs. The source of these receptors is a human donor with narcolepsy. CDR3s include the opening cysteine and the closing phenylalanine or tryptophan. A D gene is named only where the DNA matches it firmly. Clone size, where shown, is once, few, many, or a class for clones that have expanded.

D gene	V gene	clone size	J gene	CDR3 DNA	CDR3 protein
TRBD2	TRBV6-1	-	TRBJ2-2	TGTGCCAGCACCCGAGCGGGAGTTGGTACCGGGGAGCTGTTTTTT	CASTRAGVGTGELFF
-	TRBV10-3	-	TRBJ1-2	TGTGCCATCACCTCGAGTATCGGGGGGGATGGAGGCTACACCTTC	CAITSSIGGDGGYTF
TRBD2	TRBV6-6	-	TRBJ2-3	TGTGCCAGCACCCTCGGACTAGCGGGGCTCACAGATACGCAGTATTTT	CASTLGLAGLTDTQYF
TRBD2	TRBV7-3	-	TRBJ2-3	TGTGCCAGCAGCTTCCTAGCGGCAGATACGCAGTATTTT	CASSFLAADTQYF
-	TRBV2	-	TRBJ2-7	TGTGCCAGCTATCAGGGGCAAACCACAGCCTACGAGCAGTACTTC	CASYQGQTTAYEQYF
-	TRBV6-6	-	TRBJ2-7	TGTGCCAGCAGTCCTAGCTCCTACGAGCAGTACTTC	CASSPSSYEQYF
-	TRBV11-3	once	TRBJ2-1	TGTGCCAGCAGCTCCGGAGGGCCTATTCATGAGCAGTTCTTC	CASSSGGPIHEQFF
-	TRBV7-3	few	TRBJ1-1	TGTGCCAGCAGCTTGTCTATGAACACTGAAGCTTTCTTT	CASSLSMNTEAFF
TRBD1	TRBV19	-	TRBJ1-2	TGTGCCAGTAGTATAGATGACAGGGGCTATGGCTACACCTTC	CASSIDDRGYGYTF
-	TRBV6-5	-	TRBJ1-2	TGTGCCAGCAGTTACTCCCCAGGGCCCTATGGCTACACCTTC	CASSYSPGPYGYTF
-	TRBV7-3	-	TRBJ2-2	TGTGCCAGCAGCTTAAACCAAGGTGCCGGGGAGCTGTTTTTT	CASSLNQGAGELFF
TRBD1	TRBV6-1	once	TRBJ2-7	TGTGCCAGCAGTGAATTGGGACAGGGCTACGAGCAGTACTTC	CASSELGQGYEQYF
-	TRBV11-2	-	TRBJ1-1	TGTGCCAGCAGCAGGACAGAGAACACTGAAGCTTTCTTT	CASSRTENTEAFF
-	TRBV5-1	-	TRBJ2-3	TGCGCCAGCAGCCAAGGACAAGTCACAGATACGCAGTATTTT	CASSQGQVTDTQYF
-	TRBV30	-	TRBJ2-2	TGTGCCTACACCCGACAGGCCCTAGGGGCCGGGGAGCTGTTTTTT	CAYTRQALGAGELFF
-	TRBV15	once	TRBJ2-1	TGTGCCACCAGCAGAGTTAGGAATGAGCAGTTCTTC	CATSRVRNEQFF
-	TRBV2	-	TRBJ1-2	TGTGCCAGCAGTGAGGCAGGGTGGGATGGCTACACCTTC	CASSEAGWDGYTF
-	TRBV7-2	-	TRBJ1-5	TGTGCCAGCACAGAGCGGTGGGGACAGCCCCAGCATTTT	CASTERWGQPQHF
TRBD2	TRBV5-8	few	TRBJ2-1	TGTGCCAGCAGCGCTGGACTAGCGGGCTACAATGAGCAGTTCTTC	CASSAGLAGYNEQFF
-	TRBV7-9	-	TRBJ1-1	TGTGCATTTACAGGTTCTGGGGCTTTCTTT	CAFTGSGAFF